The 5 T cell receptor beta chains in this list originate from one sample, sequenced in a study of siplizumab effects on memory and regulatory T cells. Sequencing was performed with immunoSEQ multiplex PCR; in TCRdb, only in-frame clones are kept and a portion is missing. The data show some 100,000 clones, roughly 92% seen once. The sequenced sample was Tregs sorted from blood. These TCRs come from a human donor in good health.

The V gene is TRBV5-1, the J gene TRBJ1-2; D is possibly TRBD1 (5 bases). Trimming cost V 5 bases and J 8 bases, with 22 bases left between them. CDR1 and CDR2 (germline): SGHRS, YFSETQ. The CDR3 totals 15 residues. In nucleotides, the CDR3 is TGCGCCAGCAGACTACGACAGAACTCTTATGGGGGCTACACCTTC. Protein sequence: CASRLRQNSYGGYTF.

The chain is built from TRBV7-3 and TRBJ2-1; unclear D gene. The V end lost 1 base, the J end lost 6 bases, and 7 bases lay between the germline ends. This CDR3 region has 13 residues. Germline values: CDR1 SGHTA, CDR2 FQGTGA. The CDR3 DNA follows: TGTGCCAGCAGCTTAATGGCCCCCAATGAGCAGTTCTTC. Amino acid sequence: CASSLMAPNEQFF.

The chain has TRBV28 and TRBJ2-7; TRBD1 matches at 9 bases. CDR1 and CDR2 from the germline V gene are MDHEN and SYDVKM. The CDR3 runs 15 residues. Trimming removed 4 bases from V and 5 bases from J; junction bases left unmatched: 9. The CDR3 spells CASSSGQGVIHEQYF. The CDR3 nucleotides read TGTGCCAGCAGTTCGGGACAGGGAGTGATTCACGAGCAGTACTTC.

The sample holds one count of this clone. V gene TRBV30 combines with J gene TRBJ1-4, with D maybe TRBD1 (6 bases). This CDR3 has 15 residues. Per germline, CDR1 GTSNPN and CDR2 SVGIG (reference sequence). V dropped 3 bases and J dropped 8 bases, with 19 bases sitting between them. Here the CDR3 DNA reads TGTGCCTGGAGCGTAATCACCGGGACAAGAGAAAAACTGTTTTTT. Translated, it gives CAWSVITGTREKLFF.

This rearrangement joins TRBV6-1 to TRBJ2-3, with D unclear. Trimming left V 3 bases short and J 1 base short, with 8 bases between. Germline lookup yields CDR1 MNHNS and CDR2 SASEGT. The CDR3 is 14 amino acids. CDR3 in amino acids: CASSDNQGTDTQYF. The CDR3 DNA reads TGTGCCAGCAGTGATAACCAGGGCACAGATACGCAGTATTTT.